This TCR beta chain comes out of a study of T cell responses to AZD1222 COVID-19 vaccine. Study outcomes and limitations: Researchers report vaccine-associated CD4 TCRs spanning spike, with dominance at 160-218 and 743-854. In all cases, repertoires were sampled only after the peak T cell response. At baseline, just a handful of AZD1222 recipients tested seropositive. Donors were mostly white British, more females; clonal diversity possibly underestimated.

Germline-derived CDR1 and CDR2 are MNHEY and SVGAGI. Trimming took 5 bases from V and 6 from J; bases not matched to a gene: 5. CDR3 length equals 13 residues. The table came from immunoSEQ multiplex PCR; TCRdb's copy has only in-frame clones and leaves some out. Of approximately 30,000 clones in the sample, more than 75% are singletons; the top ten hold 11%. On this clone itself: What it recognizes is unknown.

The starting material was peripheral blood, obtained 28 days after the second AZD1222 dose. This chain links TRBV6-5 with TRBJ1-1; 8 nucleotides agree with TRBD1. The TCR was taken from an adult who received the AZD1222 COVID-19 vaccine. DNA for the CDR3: TGTGCCAGCAGTACAGGGGGGGCGCCTGAAGCTTTCTTT. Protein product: CASSTGGAPEAFF.